This entry is about one T cell receptor (beta chain). Other DNA sequences of this sample code for an identical CDR3. Authors' processing steps: For nucleated cells, counts were estimated from reference gene primer amplification. TCRdb's table, derived via immunoSEQ multiplex PCR, lists solely in-frame clones and lacks some. Clonal size and the V and J genes are those of that table, whereas D and trimming came from the DNA. The sample lists 200,000 to 250,000 clones; about 90% were seen once. These data are taken from a study of blood T cell repertoires in COVID-19. Study background: Acute and convalescent COVID-19 specimens originated in the United States, Italy and Spain. Sample material is recorded as cDNA or gDNA derived from T cells, B-cell-depleted T cells, or PBMCs.

CDR3 size: 13 residues. Trimming left V 6 bases short and J 5 bases short, with 11 bases between. This TCR was recovered from a man aged 18 to 30 with active or convalescent COVID-19. The material sequenced was peripheral blood. This sequence joins TRBV12-3 or TRBV12-4 and TRBJ1-5; no clear D gene. The CDR3 DNA reads TGTGCCAGCAGCCTCGCGGGGTATCAGCCCCAGCATTTT. Protein product: CASSLAGYQPQHF.